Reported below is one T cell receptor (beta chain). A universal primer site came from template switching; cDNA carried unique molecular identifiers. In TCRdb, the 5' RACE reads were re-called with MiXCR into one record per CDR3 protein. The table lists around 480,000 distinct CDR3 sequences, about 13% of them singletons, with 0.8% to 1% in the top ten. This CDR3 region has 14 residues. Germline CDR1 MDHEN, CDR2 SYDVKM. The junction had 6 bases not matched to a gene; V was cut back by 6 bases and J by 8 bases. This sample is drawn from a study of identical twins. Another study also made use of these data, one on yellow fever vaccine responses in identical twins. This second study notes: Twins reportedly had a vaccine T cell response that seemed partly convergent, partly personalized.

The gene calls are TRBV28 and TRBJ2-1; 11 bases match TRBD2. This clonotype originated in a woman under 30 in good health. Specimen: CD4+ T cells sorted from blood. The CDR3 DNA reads TGTGCCAGCAGCGAACTAGCGGGAGCTTATGAGCAGTTCTTC. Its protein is CASSELAGAYEQFF.